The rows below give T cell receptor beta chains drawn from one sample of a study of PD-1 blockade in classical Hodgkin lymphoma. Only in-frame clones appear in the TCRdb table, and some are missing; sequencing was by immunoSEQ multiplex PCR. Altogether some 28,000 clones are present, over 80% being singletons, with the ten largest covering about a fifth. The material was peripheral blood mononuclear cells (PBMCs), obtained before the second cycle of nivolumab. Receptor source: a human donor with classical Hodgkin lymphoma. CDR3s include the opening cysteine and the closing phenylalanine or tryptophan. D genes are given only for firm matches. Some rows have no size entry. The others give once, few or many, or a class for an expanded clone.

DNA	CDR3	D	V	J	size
TGTGCCAGTATTGAGACGCCCAGGGCCATTTCTGGTGGCTACACCTTC	CASIETPRAISGGYTF	-	TRBV19	TRBJ1-2	-
TGTGCCAGCAGCTTTATAAGAATGGGAGAGACCCAGTACTTC	CASSFIRMGETQYF	-	TRBV7-9	TRBJ2-5	once
TGCGCCAGCAGCCGGGAGGGCCGTGGTTTGGAGACCCAGTACTTC	CASSREGRGLETQYF	TRBD2	TRBV5-1	TRBJ2-5	-
TGTGCCAGCAGTTTCTTGGGACGGCGCTCCTACGAGCAGTACTTC	CASSFLGRRSYEQYF	-	TRBV27	TRBJ2-7	-
TGTGCCAGTAGTAGCCGGGACAGGGGGATTAAGACCCAGTACTTC	CASSSRDRGIKTQYF	TRBD1	TRBV19	TRBJ2-5	-
TGTGCCAGCAGCCAGTCTGGGGCCAACGTCCTGACTTTC	CASSQSGANVLTF	-	TRBV28	TRBJ2-6	once
TGCGCCAGCAGCTATCCGGGACTCATCGAGCAGTACTTC	CASSYPGLIEQYF	-	TRBV5-1	TRBJ2-7	-
TGTGCCAGCAGTGGGGGGACAGGGAATTTTCAGCCCCAGCATTTT	CASSGGTGNFQPQHF	TRBD1	TRBV28	TRBJ1-5	-
TGTGCCAGCAGCCGTTCGAGGGGCCCCTACAATGAGCAGTTCTTC	CASSRSRGPYNEQFF	-	TRBV11-3	TRBJ2-1	-
TGTGCCAGCAGTGCAGACAGTGTAGCCAAAAACATTCAGTACTTC	CASSADSVAKNIQYF	-	TRBV6-1	TRBJ2-4	-
TGTGCCAGCAGCTTAGTGCAGCTACGGCGTAACTATGGCTACACCTTC	CASSLVQLRRNYGYTF	-	TRBV7-9	TRBJ1-2	few
TGTGCCACCAGCCCTAGACTAGCGGGAGGGTGGGAGACCCAGTACTTC	CATSPRLAGGWETQYF	TRBD2	TRBV15	TRBJ2-5	-
TGTGCCAGCAGCTATGGGACAGGTCGTAATTCACCCCTCCACTTT	CASSYGTGRNSPLHF	TRBD1	TRBV7-8	TRBJ1-6	-
TGTGCCAGCAGCGCCAAGTTCGGGACTAGCGTTTACAATGAGCAGTTCTTC	CASSAKFGTSVYNEQFF	TRBD2	TRBV9	TRBJ2-1	-
TGTGCCAGCAGCGTAGGGGGAGCGGGGACCTACAATGAGCAGTTCTTC	CASSVGGAGTYNEQFF	TRBD2	TRBV9	TRBJ2-1	-
TGTGCCAGCAGTGGGGCGGGCAGGGCGGTGTTTTACGAGCAGTACTTC	CASSGAGRAVFYEQYF	-	TRBV27	TRBJ2-7	-
TGTGCCAGCACCTCAGGGGCGGGGAGCTCCTACAATGAGCAGTTCTTC	CASTSGAGSSYNEQFF	-	TRBV9	TRBJ2-1	-
TGCGCCAGCAGCCAAGACAGGGTTCAGGAAAAACTGTTTTTT	CASSQDRVQEKLFF	-	TRBV4-3	TRBJ1-4	-
TGTGCCAGCAGTGCGGGACAAACAAATCAGCCCCAGCATTTT	CASSAGQTNQPQHF	-	TRBV6-5	TRBJ1-5	-
TGTGCCAGCAGAGTAGGGACTCAAGAGACCCAGTACTTC	CASRVGTQETQYF	-	TRBV6-5	TRBJ2-5	-
TGTGCCAGCAGTTACAGGCTAAGCTCTGGGGCCAACGTCCTGACTTTC	CASSYRLSSGANVLTF	-	TRBV6-5	TRBJ2-6	-
TGTGCCAGCAGTGACAGGGTCGTAAGCAATCAGCCCCAGCATTTT	CASSDRVVSNQPQHF	TRBD1	TRBV28	TRBJ1-5	-
TGTGCCAGCAGCAAAGGACAGTACCAAGAGACCCAGTACTTC	CASSKGQYQETQYF	-	TRBV21-1	TRBJ2-5	-
TGTGCCAGCAGTAGGACAGGGCCAGGGGGGCAAGCTTTCTTT	CASSRTGPGGQAFF	TRBD1	TRBV6-5	TRBJ1-1	-
TGCGCCAGCAGCCAAGATACAACTAGCGGGAACGATGAGCAGTTCTTC	CASSQDTTSGNDEQFF	TRBD2	TRBV4-3	TRBJ2-1	few
TGTGCCAGCAGCTTTGGTCCCCGGAGGTATGGCTACACCTTC	CASSFGPRRYGYTF	-	TRBV11-2	TRBJ1-2	-
TGTGCCAGCGGGGGCCCGGGGAGGTCCTACGAGCAGTACTTC	CASGGPGRSYEQYF	-	TRBV2	TRBJ2-7	-
TGTGCCATCAGCCGAACAGGGGGCTATGGCTACACCTTC	CAISRTGGYGYTF	TRBD1	TRBV10-3	TRBJ1-2	-
TGTGCCAGCAGTTACTGGCAGGATAGCAATCAGCCCCAGCATTTT	CASSYWQDSNQPQHF	-	TRBV6-5	TRBJ1-5	-
TGCGCCAGCAGCTTGCTAGCGGGAGGGTTTTTTTACAATGAGCAGTTCTTC	CASSLLAGGFFYNEQFF	TRBD2	TRBV5-1	TRBJ2-1	-
TGTGCCATCGGGGGACACGAGAACACTGAAGCTTTCTTT	CAIGGHENTEAFF	-	TRBV10-3	TRBJ1-1	-
TGTGCCAGCAGCGTAGCTACCGGGGGCAAAGGAGAAACTGAAGCTTTCTTT	CASSVATGGKGETEAFF	-	TRBV9	TRBJ1-1	once
TGTGCCAGCAGTTTATCGGCGTATAGCACAGATACGCAGTATTTT	CASSLSAYSTDTQYF	-	TRBV28	TRBJ2-3	-
TGCGCCAGCAGCCAAGACCCCGGGACAGGAGCTATCTATGGCTACACCTTC	CASSQDPGTGAIYGYTF	TRBD1	TRBV4-1	TRBJ1-2	few
TGTGCCAGCTCACAAACGGGACGGACCAGCACAGATACGCAGTATTTT	CASSQTGRTSTDTQYF	-	TRBV18	TRBJ2-3	once
TGTGCCAGCAGCGGGGACACTTACTCTGGAAACACCATATATTTT	CASSGDTYSGNTIYF	-	TRBV9	TRBJ1-3	-
TGTGCCAGTAGTATTGAGGGCCAAGCCCACTTTCATAGCAATCAGCCCCAGCATTTT	CASSIEGQAHFHSNQPQHF	-	TRBV19	TRBJ1-5	-
TGTGCCATCAGTGAGTCGACAGGGGAGAATTCACCCCTCCACTTT	CAISESTGENSPLHF	TRBD1	TRBV10-3	TRBJ1-6	-
TGTGCCAGCAGATGGCCTGGTGCAGCGGGGTGGTATGAGCAGTTCTTC	CASRWPGAAGWYEQFF	TRBD2	TRBV28	TRBJ2-1	-
TGTGCCTGGAGTCCCGGGTTCGACGGATCCTACGAGCAGTACTTC	CAWSPGFDGSYEQYF	-	TRBV30	TRBJ2-7	-
TGTGCCAGCAGCCAAGGCCAATCGAACACTGAAGCTTTCTTT	CASSQGQSNTEAFF	-	TRBV4-2	TRBJ1-1	-
TGTGCCACTACTAGCGGGGTCTACAATGAGCAGTTCTTC	CATTSGVYNEQFF	TRBD2	TRBV19	TRBJ2-1	-
TGTGCCAGCAGCTCACAATCGGGGTCCTCGATCCTCCACTTT	CASSSQSGSSILHF	-	TRBV5-6	TRBJ1-6	-
TGTGCCAGCAGTTTAGAGGTTGGTGGCACAGATACGCAGTATTTT	CASSLEVGGTDTQYF	-	TRBV28	TRBJ2-3	once
TGTGCCAGCATCAACCCAGGGGGGAAGTGGACTGAAGCTTTCTTT	CASINPGGKWTEAFF	TRBD1	TRBV7-3	TRBJ1-1	-
TGTGCCAGCAGCTTCCGGACAGGGGACGGCTACACCTTC	CASSFRTGDGYTF	TRBD1	TRBV7-9	TRBJ1-2	-
TGTGCCAGCAGCGCCGGACTAGCGCCTAGCACAGATACGCAGTATTTT	CASSAGLAPSTDTQYF	TRBD2	TRBV7-9	TRBJ2-3	-
TGCGCCAGCAGCCAAGTAATTGGGGGGAGCTCCTATAATTCACCCCTCCACTTT	CASSQVIGGSSYNSPLHF	-	TRBV4-3	TRBJ1-6	-
TGTGCCAGCAGTTACTGGAAAGGAAACACCATATATTTT	CASSYWKGNTIYF	-	TRBV6-6	TRBJ1-3	-
TGCGCCAGCAGCTTGGCGCGGGGAGACACTGAAGCTTTCTTT	CASSLARGDTEAFF	-	TRBV5-1	TRBJ1-1	-
TGTGCCAGCAGCTCCACGACAGGGGCCTTCTACGAGCAGTACTTC	CASSSTTGAFYEQYF	TRBD1	TRBV7-8	TRBJ2-7	few
TGTGCCACCCAGAGCAGGGCAGATTCACCCCTCCACTTT	CATQSRADSPLHF	-	TRBV10-3	TRBJ1-6	-
TGCGCCAGCAGCCAAGTGATACAGGGTTTCGAAGGGGAAAAACTGTTTTTT	CASSQVIQGFEGEKLFF	-	TRBV4-3	TRBJ1-4	-
TGTGCCAGTAGTCCCCAAGCGGGAGGGCAAAATGAGCAGTTCTTC	CASSPQAGGQNEQFF	TRBD2	TRBV19	TRBJ2-1	-
TGCGCCAGCAGCTTTGTGGGGGAACAAGGGGAGACCCAGTACTTC	CASSFVGEQGETQYF	-	TRBV5-1	TRBJ2-5	-
TGTGCCAGCAGTTTAGGGGGAGGGCCAAATGAGCAGTTCTTC	CASSLGGGPNEQFF	TRBD2	TRBV28	TRBJ2-1	-
TGTGCCAGCAAGGGCACCCACCCCAACTCTGAAGCTTTCTTT	CASKGTHPNSEAFF	-	TRBV9	TRBJ1-1	-